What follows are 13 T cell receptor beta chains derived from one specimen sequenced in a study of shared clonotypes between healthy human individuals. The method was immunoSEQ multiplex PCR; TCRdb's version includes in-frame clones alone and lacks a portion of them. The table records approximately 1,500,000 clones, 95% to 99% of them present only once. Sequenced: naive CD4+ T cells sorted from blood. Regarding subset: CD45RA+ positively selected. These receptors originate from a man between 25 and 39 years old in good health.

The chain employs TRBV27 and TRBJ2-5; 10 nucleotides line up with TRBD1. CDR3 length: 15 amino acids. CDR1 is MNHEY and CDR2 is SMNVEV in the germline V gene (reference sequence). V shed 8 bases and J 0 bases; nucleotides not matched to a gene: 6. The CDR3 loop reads CASRGGQGYQETQYF. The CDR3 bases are TGTGCCAGCCGTGGGGGACAGGGGTACCAAGAGACCCAGTACTTC.

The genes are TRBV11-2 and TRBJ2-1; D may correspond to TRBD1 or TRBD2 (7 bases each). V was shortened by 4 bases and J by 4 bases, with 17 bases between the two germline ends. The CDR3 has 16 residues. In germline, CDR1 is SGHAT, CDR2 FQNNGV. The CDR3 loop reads CASSSLRGGIYNEQFF. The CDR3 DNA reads TGTGCCAGCAGCTCCCTCAGGGGGGGGATATACAATGAGCAGTTCTTC.

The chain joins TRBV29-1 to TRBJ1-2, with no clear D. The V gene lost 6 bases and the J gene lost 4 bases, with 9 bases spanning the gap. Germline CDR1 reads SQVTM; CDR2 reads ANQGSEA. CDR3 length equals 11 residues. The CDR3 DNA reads TGCAGCGTATGGGAAGCCTATGGCTACACCTTC. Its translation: CSVWEAYGYTF.

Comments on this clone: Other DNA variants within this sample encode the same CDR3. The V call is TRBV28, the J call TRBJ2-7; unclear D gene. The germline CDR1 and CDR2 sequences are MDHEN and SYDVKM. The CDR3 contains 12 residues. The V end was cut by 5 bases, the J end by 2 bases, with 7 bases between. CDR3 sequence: CASSPLPYEQYF. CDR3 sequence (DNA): TGTGCCAGCAGTCCTCTTCCCTACGAGCAGTACTTC.

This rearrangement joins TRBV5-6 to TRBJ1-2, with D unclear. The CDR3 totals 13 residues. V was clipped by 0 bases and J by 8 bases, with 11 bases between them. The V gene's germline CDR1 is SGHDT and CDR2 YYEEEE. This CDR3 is CASSLVPSEGYTF. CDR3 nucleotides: TGTGCCAGCAGCTTGGTCCCCTCGGAAGGCTACACCTTC.

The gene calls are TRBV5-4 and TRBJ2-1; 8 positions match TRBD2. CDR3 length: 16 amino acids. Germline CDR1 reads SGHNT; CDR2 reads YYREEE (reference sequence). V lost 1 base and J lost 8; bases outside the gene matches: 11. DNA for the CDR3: TGTGCCAGCAGCTTGTCCGGGAGGGCCGACTCCGATGAGCAGTTCTTC. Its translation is CASSLSGRADSDEQFF.

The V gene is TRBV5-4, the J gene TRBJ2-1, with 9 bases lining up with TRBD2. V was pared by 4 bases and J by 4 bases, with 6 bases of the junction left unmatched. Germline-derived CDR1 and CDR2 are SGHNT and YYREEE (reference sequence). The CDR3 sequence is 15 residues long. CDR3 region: CASSVPGLAYNEQFF. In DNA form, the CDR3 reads TGTGCCAGCAGCGTCCCGGGACTAGCTTACAATGAGCAGTTCTTC.

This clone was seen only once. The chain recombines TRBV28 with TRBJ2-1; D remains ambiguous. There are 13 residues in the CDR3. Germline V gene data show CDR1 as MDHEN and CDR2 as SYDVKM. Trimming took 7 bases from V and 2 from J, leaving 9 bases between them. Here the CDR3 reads CASIPSTYNEQFF. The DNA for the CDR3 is TGTGCCAGCATCCCGTCTACCTACAATGAGCAGTTCTTC.

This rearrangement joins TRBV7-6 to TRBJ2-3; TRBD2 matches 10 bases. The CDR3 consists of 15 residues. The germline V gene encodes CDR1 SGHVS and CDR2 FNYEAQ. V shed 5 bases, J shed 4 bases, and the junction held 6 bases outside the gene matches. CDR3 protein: CASSPGTSAPDTQYF. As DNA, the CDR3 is TGTGCCAGCAGCCCCGGGACTAGCGCCCCAGATACGCAGTATTTT.

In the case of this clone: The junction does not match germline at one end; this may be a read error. The CDR3 DNA follows: TGTGCCAGCTCACCAGCTCAACCTTCATGGGACAGCCCCTTGGGTAACTTC. This codes for CASSPAQPSWDSPLGNF. The rearrangement links TRBV18 to TRBJ2-4; 7 bases line up with TRBD1. Looked up from germline, CDR1 is KGHSH and CDR2 is LQKENI. The CDR3 has 17 residues.

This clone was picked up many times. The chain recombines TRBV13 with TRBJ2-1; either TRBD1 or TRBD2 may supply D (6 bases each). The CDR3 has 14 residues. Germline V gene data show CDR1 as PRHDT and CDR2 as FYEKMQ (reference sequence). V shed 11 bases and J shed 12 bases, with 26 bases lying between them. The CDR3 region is CAEQRAGGVFGQFF. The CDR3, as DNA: TGTGCCGAGCAGCGGGCCGGGGGCGTTTTCGGGCAGTTCTTC.

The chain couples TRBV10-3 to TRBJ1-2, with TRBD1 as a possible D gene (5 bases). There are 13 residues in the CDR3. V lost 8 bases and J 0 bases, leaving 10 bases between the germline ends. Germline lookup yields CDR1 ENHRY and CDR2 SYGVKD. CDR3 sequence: CAIQQEPNYGYTF. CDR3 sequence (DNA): TGTGCCATCCAACAGGAACCTAACTATGGCTACACCTTC.

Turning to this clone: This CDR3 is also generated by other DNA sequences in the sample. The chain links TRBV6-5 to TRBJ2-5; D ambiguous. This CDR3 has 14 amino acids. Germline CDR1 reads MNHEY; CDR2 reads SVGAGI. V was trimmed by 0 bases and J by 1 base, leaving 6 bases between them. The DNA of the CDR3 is TGTGCCAGCAGTTACTCTCAGGTCCAAGAGACCCAGTACTTC. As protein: CASSYSQVQETQYF.